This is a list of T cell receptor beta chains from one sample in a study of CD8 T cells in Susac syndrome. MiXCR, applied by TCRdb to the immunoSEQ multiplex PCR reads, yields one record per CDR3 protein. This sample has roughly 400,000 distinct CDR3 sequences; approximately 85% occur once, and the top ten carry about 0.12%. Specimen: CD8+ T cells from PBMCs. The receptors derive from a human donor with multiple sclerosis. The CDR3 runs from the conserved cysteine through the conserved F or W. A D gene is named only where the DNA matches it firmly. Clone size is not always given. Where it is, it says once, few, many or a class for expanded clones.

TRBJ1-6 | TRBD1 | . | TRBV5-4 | TGTGCCAGCAGCGTAAGCACAGGGGGAATCAGATCACCCCTCCACTTT | CASSVSTGGIRSPLHF
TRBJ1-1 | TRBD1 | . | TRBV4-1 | TGCGCCAGCAGCCAATGGGCAGGGGGCAATCCTGAAGCTTTCTTT | CASSQWAGGNPEAFF
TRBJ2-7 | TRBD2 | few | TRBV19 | TGTGCCAGTAGTATAGCCCAGCGGGACCCCTACGAGCAGTACTTC | CASSIAQRDPYEQYF
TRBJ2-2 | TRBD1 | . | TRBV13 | TGTGCCAGCAGCCAAGAGGGACAGGGTGCGCCTACGAACACCGGGGAGCTGTTTTTT | CASSQEGQGAPTNTGELFF
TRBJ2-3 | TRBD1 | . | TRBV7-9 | TGTGCCAGCAGCTTTCAGGGGGCAGATACGCAGTATTTT | CASSFQGADTQYF
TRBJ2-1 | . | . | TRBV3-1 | TGTGCCAGCAGCCAAGATCCAGGATACTACAATGAGCAGTTCTTC | CASSQDPGYYNEQFF
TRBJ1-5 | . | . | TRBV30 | TGTGCCTGGAGCTTGTTTGGACAGCCAAATCAGCCCCAGCATTTT | CAWSLFGQPNQPQHF
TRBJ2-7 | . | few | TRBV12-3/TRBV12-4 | TGTGCCAGCAGCCTGTTTAAAGGTACGAGCTCCTACGAGCAGTACTTC | CASSLFKGTSSYEQYF
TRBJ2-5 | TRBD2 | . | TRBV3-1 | TGTGCCAGCAGCCAAGAGGATACGGGAGGACATGAGACCCAGTACTTC | CASSQEDTGGHETQYF
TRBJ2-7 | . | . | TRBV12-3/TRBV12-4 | TGTGCCAGCAGCCCCAACTGGTCCGAGCAGTACTTC | CASSPNWSEQYF
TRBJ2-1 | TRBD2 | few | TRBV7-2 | TGTGCCAGCAGCATTGAGAGCGGGAGGGCCCACAATGAGCAGTTCTTC | CASSIESGRAHNEQFF
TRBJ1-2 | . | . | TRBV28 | TGTGCCAGCAGTTTATATGAGGGAATCTATAACTATGGCTACACCTTC | CASSLYEGIYNYGYTF
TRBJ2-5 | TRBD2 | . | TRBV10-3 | TGTGCCATCAGTGAAGCAGCGGGAGGGATTCAAGAGACCCAGTACTTC | CAISEAAGGIQETQYF
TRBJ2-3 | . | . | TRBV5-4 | TGTGCCAGCAGCTTGGACGGATGGGGCGGACTCACAGATACGCAGTATTTT | CASSLDGWGGLTDTQYF
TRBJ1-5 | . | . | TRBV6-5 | TGTGCCAGCGGGGAGGATCAGCCCCAGCATTTT | CASGEDQPQHF
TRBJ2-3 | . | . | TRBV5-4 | TGTGCCAGCAGCTTCGTGGGGTGGGGCACAGATACGCAGTATTTT | CASSFVGWGTDTQYF
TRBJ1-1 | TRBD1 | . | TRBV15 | TGTGCCACCAGCCCCCGACAGGGTTTGGTAGCTTTCTTT | CATSPRQGLVAFF
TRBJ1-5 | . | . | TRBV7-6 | TGTGCCAGCAGCTTAGGGGGGAAGAGTCAGCCCCAGCATTTT | CASSLGGKSQPQHF